The 7 T cell receptor beta chains below all came from one sample that was sequenced in a study of Graves' ophthalmopathy and Graves' hyperthyroidism. The study amplified TCR beta CDR3 regions using RNA transcripts. After a first-round RT-PCR with HTBI primers, a second-round multiplex PCR was run. TCRdb fed the multiplex PCR reads into MiXCR, producing one record per CDR3 protein. The data show about 500,000 distinct CDR3 sequences, just under 40% seen once. The sequenced material came from peripheral blood or thyroid tissue (not recorded which). These receptor sequences come from an adult man with Graves' hyperthyroidism.

This rearrangement joins TRBV7-2 to TRBJ1-2; D is perhaps TRBD1 (6 bases). From germline, CDR1 is SGHTA and CDR2 FQGNSA. With 3 bases removed from V and 12 bases from J, the gap between germline ends came to 11 bases. The CDR3 loop spans 11 amino acids. The CDR3, as DNA: TGTGCCAGCAGCTTTATTAAGGGGGACACCTTC. It is translated as CASSFIKGDTF.

The chain recombines TRBV20-1 with TRBJ2-7; possibly TRBD2 for D (6 bases). Germline V gene data show CDR1 as DFQATT and CDR2 as SNEGSKA (reference sequence). Trimming left V 2 bases short and J 3 bases short, with 11 bases between. The CDR3 sequence is 13 residues long. CDR3 nucleotides: TGCAGTGCTAGATCCCGGACTAACTACGAGCAGTACTTC. It translates to CSARSRTNYEQYF.

This sequence joins TRBV29-1 and TRBJ2-5; 9 bases map to TRBD1. This CDR3 spans 14 amino acids. Trimming at V came to 4 bases and at J to 5 bases, leaving 8 bases not matched to a gene. Germline V gives CDR1 SQVTM, CDR2 ANQGSEA. The CDR3 sequence is CSVADRGGGETQYF. CDR3 DNA: TGCAGCGTTGCGGACAGGGGTGGGGGCGAGACCCAGTACTTC. The variable domain in full, completed from reference TRBV29-1 and TRBJ2-5, reads SAVISQKPSRDICQRGTSLTIQCQVDSQVTMMFWYRQQPGQSLTLIATANQGSEATYESGFVIDKFPISRPNLTFSTLTVSNMSPEDSSIYLCSVADRGGGETQYFGPGTRLLVL.

This clonotype was observed many times. As DNA, the CDR3 is TGTGCCAGCAGCAGCGTGGGGGCGGGCACCTACGAGCAGTACTTC. This sequence encodes CASSSVGAGTYEQYF. The genes are TRBV7-2 and TRBJ2-7, with a tentative D call TRBD1 (6 bases). In germline, CDR1 is SGHTA, CDR2 FQGNSA. This CDR3 has 15 amino acids. V dropped 5 bases and J dropped 2 bases, with 16 bases sitting between them.

This clonotype was observed once. The chain joins TRBV29-1 to TRBJ2-6; D gene ambiguous. This CDR3 is built from 12 residues. The ends were cut back, 6 bases at V and 4 bases at J, with 7 bases in the middle. From germline, CDR1 is SQVTM and CDR2 ANQGSEA. CDR3 coding DNA: TGCAGCGTCGCGCCGGGGGCCAACGTCCTGACTTTC. Amino acids: CSVAPGANVLTF. The full variable domain, with the rest looked up from reference TRBV29-1 and TRBJ2-6, is SAVISQKPSRDICQRGTSLTIQCQVDSQVTMMFWYRQQPGQSLTLIATANQGSEATYESGFVIDKFPISRPNLTFSTLTVSNMSPEDSSIYLCSVAPGANVLTFGAGSRLTVL.

This clonotype was seen at least ten times. The V gene is TRBV10-1, the J gene TRBJ1-5, with D possibly matching TRBD1 (5 bases). The germline gives CDR1 WNHNN, CDR2 SYGVQD (reference sequence). The CDR3 consists of 14 residues. Trimming shortened V by 6 bases and J by 4 bases, and 13 bases separated the two germline ends. The CDR3 reads CASRRGLGNQPQHF. CDR3 in DNA: TGCGCCAGCAGGAGGGGATTGGGGAATCAGCCCCAGCATTTT.

The chain employs TRBV29-1 and TRBJ1-3, with D unresolved. V lost 3 bases, J lost 5 bases, and 20 bases lay in between. CDR3 size: 16 residues. Per germline, CDR1 SQVTM and CDR2 ANQGSEA. CDR3 coding DNA: TGCAGCGTTGATGATCGTCGCAGTCCGGCGAGAAACACCATATATTTT. This sequence encodes CSVDDRRSPARNTIYF.